The 9 T cell receptor beta chains given below trace back to one sample, sequenced in a study of cytomegalovirus exposure and HLA in healthy donors. The PCR ran on 60 Vbeta and 13 Jbeta primers. Using immunoSEQ multiplex PCR, the repertoire was profiled, and TCRdb retains in-frame clones only, with some absent. The sample has 150,000 or so clones; roughly 80% are singletons. Material for sequencing was PBMCs. The receptors were sampled from a male donor in good health and CMV-seropositive.

The CDR3 coding sequence is TGTGCCATCTCTAGCGCGGGAGAAGAGACCCAGTACTTC. Its translation is CAISSAGEETQYF. V gene TRBV6-1 combines with J gene TRBJ2-5, with TRBD2 matching over 7 bases. The germline V gene encodes CDR1 MNHNS and CDR2 SASEGT. This CDR3 spans 13 amino acids. V was clipped by 10 bases and J by 3 bases; unmatched bases: 8.

The gene calls are TRBV6-5 and TRBJ2-5, with a weak D call TRBD1 (5 bases). Germline assignment: CDR1 MNHEY and CDR2 SVGAGI. Trimming left V 4 bases short and J 4 bases short, with 10 bases between. The CDR3 sequence is 13 residues long. Here the CDR3 DNA reads TGTGCCAGCAGTTTTGCAGGGCGAGAGACCCAGTACTTC. This gives the protein CASSFAGRETQYF.

As DNA, the CDR3 is TGTGCCAGTACCGACAGGGGAAATCAGCCCCAGCATTTT. It codes for CASTDRGNQPQHF. The rearrangement uses TRBV19 and TRBJ1-5; the match to TRBD1 covers 8 bases. CDR1 is LNHDA, CDR2 SQIVND, per germline (reference sequence). This CDR3 has 13 residues. V was clipped by 7 bases and J by 4 bases; unmatched bases: 3.

The chain employs TRBV5-5 and TRBJ2-3, with D hard to call. Germline V gene data show CDR1 as SGHKS and CDR2 as YYEKEE (reference sequence). The CDR3 is 15 amino acids. Trimming took 0 bases from V and 0 from J, leaving 8 bases between them. This chain's CDR3 is CASSLAARSTDTQYF. Here the CDR3 DNA reads TGTGCCAGCAGCTTGGCGGCCAGGAGCACAGATACGCAGTATTTT.

The rearrangement links TRBV7-9 to TRBJ2-1; 14 nucleotides match TRBD2. The CDR3 loop spans 15 amino acids. Germline loops: CDR1 SEHNR, CDR2 FQNEAQ (reference sequence). V lost 5 bases, J lost 5 bases, and 2 bases stayed unmatched. The CDR3 DNA follows: TGTGCCAGCAGCCCGGGACTAGCGGGGGACAATGAGCAGTTCTTC. It yields the protein CASSPGLAGDNEQFF.

This clone turned up a few times. The J gene is TRBJ2-3, the V gene TRBV4-3, with TRBD2 matching 10 bases. Per the germline V gene, CDR1 is LGHNA and CDR2 is YSLEER. The CDR3 consists of 16 residues. The J segment lost 5 bases and the V segment lost 1 base, leaving 6 bases of the junction unmatched. Here the CDR3 DNA reads TGCGCCAGCAGCCAAGGGAGTAGCGGGGGGAGAGATACGCAGTATTTT. Translated, it gives CASSQGSSGGRDTQYF.

The V and J genes are TRBV28 and TRBJ1-1, with D possibly matching TRBD1 (6 bases). Germline CDR1 reads MDHEN; CDR2 reads SYDVKM. The CDR3 sequence is 15 residues long. V shed 6 bases and J shed 1 base, with 15 bases lying between them. CDR3 sequence: CASSQQGVRNTEAFF. CDR3 DNA sequence: TGTGCCAGCAGCCAACAGGGAGTTCGGAACACTGAAGCTTTCTTT.

V is TRBV18 and J is TRBJ1-2; 11 bases are a match to TRBD1. The germline V gene has CDR1 KGHSH and CDR2 LQKENI. This CDR3 contains 16 residues. V lost 3 bases and J lost 4; bases outside the gene matches: 7. The CDR3 DNA reads TGTGCCAGCTCACCTGAAGGGACAGGGGGTTTCTATGGCTACACCTTC. Translation gives CASSPEGTGGFYGYTF.

This clone occurred once. This chain links TRBV5-5 with TRBJ1-5; D gene uncertain. There are 18 residues in the CDR3. Per the germline V gene, CDR1 is SGHKS and CDR2 is YYEKEE (reference sequence). V gave up 0 bases and J gave up 5 bases, with 21 bases separating them. The CDR3 loop is CASSLVVGVRGNDQPQHF. The CDR3 DNA reads TGTGCCAGCAGCTTGGTCGTCGGGGTTCGGGGAAACGATCAGCCCCAGCATTTT. Drawing the rest from reference TRBV5-5 and TRBJ1-5, the complete variable domain is DAGVTQSPTHLIKTRGQQVTLRCSPISGHKSVSWYQQVLGQGPQFIFQYYEKEERGRGNFPDRFSARQFPNYSSELNVNALLLGDSALYLCASSLVVGVRGNDQPQHFGDGTRLSIL.